Below, 20 T cell receptor beta chains from the same sample are listed, as sequenced in a study of OX40 agonist ivuxolimab in advanced cancers. Libraries were built with the immunoSEQ multiplex PCR assay. Not all clones reach the TCRdb copy of this immuneACCESS table, which keeps in-frame sequences only. Checked studies attribute under half of the gap to unresolved V genes and leave the rest unexplained. The sample table shows 80,000 or so clones, and 92% are seen once. Clones ranked in the top ten supply 0.55% to 0.75% of the sample. The material sequenced was CD4+ or CD8+ T cells sorted from blood, taken in a trial of the OX40 agonist ivuxolimab. The receptors derive from an adult with an advanced solid tumor such as melanoma, head and neck, liver or kidney cancer.

The rearrangement uses TRBV5-1 and TRBJ2-7, with 10 bases aligning to TRBD1. The CDR3 length is 14 residues. The ends lost 4 bases at V and 5 bases at J; junction bases unmatched: 6. Germline values: CDR1 SGHRS, CDR2 YFSETQ. The DNA of the CDR3 is TGCGCCAGCAGCATAAGGACAGGGGGAGACGAGCAGTACTTC. Its protein product is CASSIRTGGDEQYF. Full variable domain (outside the CDR3, taken from reference TRBV5-1 and TRBJ2-7): KAGVTQTPRYLIKTRGQQVTLSCSPISGHRSVSWYQQTPGQGLQFLFEYFSETQRNKGNFPGRFSGRQFSNSRSEMNVSTLELGDSALYLCASSIRTGGDEQYFGPGTRLTVT.

The chain uses TRBV7-9 and TRBJ1-5; D perhaps matches TRBD1 (6 bases). Germline lookup yields CDR1 SEHNR and CDR2 FQNEAQ (reference sequence). CDR3 size: 16 residues. V lost 1 base, J lost 2 bases, and 12 bases lay in between. CDR3 nucleotides: TGTGCCAGCAGCTTAGAAGGGGGAGGCGGCAATCAGCCCCAGCATTTT. This translates into CASSLEGGGGNQPQHF.

This clone was counted a single time. V and J are TRBV7-2 and TRBJ1-4, with a tentative D call TRBD1 (5 bases). Deletions cut 4 bases from V and 3 bases from J, with 12 bases between. Per the germline V gene, CDR1 is SGHTA and CDR2 is FQGNSA. This CDR3 contains 15 residues. The CDR3 region is CASSYSGAPNEKLFF. In DNA, the CDR3 is TGTGCCAGCAGCTACTCCGGGGCACCTAATGAAAAACTGTTTTTT. Filled out from reference TRBV7-2 and TRBJ1-4, the complete variable domain reads GAGVSQSPSNKVTEKGKDVELRCDPISGHTALYWYRQSLGQGLEFLIYFQGNSAPDKSGLPSDRFSAERTGGSVSTLTIQRTQQEDSAVYLCASSYSGAPNEKLFFGSGTQLSVL.

The J gene is TRBJ2-3, the V gene TRBV6-1; TRBD1 agrees at 12 bases. In germline, CDR1 is MNHNS, CDR2 SASEGT. This CDR3 has 16 residues. V shed 6 bases and J 6 bases; nucleotides not matched to a gene: 10. The CDR3: CASSEPGQGARDTQYF. The DNA for the CDR3 is TGTGCCAGCAGCGAACCGGGACAGGGGGCACGGGATACGCAGTATTTT.

The V call is TRBV10-3, the J call TRBJ2-5, with 8 bases fitting TRBD1. The germline V gene encodes CDR1 ENHRY and CDR2 SYGVKD. CDR3 length: 15 residues. With 2 bases clipped from V and 5 bases from J, the junction kept 7 bases outside the gene matches. The CDR3 spells CAISEPDRVEETQYF. The CDR3 DNA reads TGTGCCATCAGTGAGCCGGACAGGGTCGAGGAGACCCAGTACTTC.

V gene TRBV7-9 combines with J gene TRBJ1-1, with D possibly being TRBD1 (5 bases). Germline loops: CDR1 SEHNR, CDR2 FQNEAQ (reference sequence). The CDR3 has 12 amino acids. V was shortened by 5 bases and J by 7 bases, with 11 bases between the two germline ends. The CDR3, as DNA: TGTGCCAGCAGCCCAAGACAGAGTGAAGCTTTCTTT. The encoded protein is CASSPRQSEAFF.

The J gene is TRBJ1-2, the V gene TRBV29-1, with D perhaps matching TRBD1 (6 bases). The V and J ends lost 7 bases and 4 bases respectively, with 13 bases between them. Germline V gene data show CDR1 as SQVTM and CDR2 as ANQGSEA. The CDR3 extends over 12 amino acids. CDR3 region: CSALTGSYGYTF. The CDR3 DNA is TGCAGCGCCCTAACAGGGTCCTATGGCTACACCTTC.

This sequence joins TRBV9 and TRBJ1-1; D gene unclear. Per germline, CDR1 SGDLS and CDR2 YYNGEE. The CDR3 runs 15 residues. Trimming took off 0 bases at V and 5 bases at J, with 14 bases between the two ends. The CDR3 loop is CASSVASGSGTEAFF. CDR3 bases: TGTGCCAGCAGCGTAGCATCGGGAAGTGGTACTGAAGCTTTCTTT.

The chain uses TRBV6-5 and TRBJ2-7; TRBD2 might be the D (6 bases). V gave up 6 bases and J gave up 6 bases, with 15 bases separating them. CDR1 is MNHEY and CDR2 is SVGAGI in the germline V gene. The CDR3 runs to 13 residues. This chain's CDR3 is CASRPPGVGEQYF. DNA for the CDR3: TGTGCCAGCAGGCCCCCGGGGGTAGGCGAGCAGTACTTC.

The rearrangement joins TRBV19 to TRBJ1-5; 10 positions agree with TRBD1. V was pared by 7 bases and J by 7 bases, with 16 bases of the junction left unmatched. Germline CDR1 is LNHDA and CDR2 is SQIVND (reference sequence). The CDR3 is made up of 17 amino acids. In DNA form, the CDR3 reads TGTGCCAGTACTCTGAAAGGGACAGGGGCCTTCGGGCAGCCCCAGCATTTT. Translation gives CASTLKGTGAFGQPQHF. The whole variable domain, filled in from reference TRBV19 and TRBJ1-5, reads DGGITQSPKYLFRKEGQNVTLSCEQNLNHDAMYWYRQDPGQGLRLIYYSQIVNDFQKGDIAEGYSVSREKKESFPLTVTSAQKNPTAFYLCASTLKGTGAFGQPQHFGDGTRLSIL.

The chain joins TRBV5-6 to TRBJ1-4; D remains unclear. The ends were cut back, 4 bases at V and 8 bases at J, with 12 bases in the middle. The CDR3 contains 13 residues. The germline gives CDR1 SGHDT, CDR2 YYEEEE. CDR3 in DNA: TGTGCCAGCAGCACCCCCGAAGAGGAAAAACTGTTTTTT. Its protein product is CASSTPEEEKLFF.

The gene calls are TRBV9 and TRBJ2-7; 7 bases match TRBD2. The CDR3 covers 15 residues. In germline, CDR1 is SGDLS, CDR2 YYNGEE. V shed 0 bases, J shed 3 bases, and the junction held 6 bases outside the gene matches. The CDR3 spells CASSVGSSGNYEQYF. CDR3 nucleotide sequence: TGTGCCAGCAGCGTAGGCTCTAGCGGTAACTACGAGCAGTACTTC.

CDR3 in amino acids: CATRLDRGRSDTQYF. The CDR3 DNA reads as TGTGCCACCCGCCTGGATCGGGGGAGATCAGATACGCAGTATTTT. The chain carries TRBV19 and TRBJ2-3, with D maybe TRBD2 (6 bases). CDR3 size: 15 residues. The germline gives CDR1 LNHDA, CDR2 SQIVND (reference sequence). V was trimmed by 10 bases and J by 4 bases, leaving 21 bases between them.

The chain recombines TRBV11-3 with TRBJ2-3; 7 nucleotides align to TRBD2. CDR3 length: 14 amino acids. After removal of 3 bases from V and 5 bases from J, the junction contained 5 bases not matched to a gene. From germline, CDR1 is SGHNT and CDR2 YENEEA. The CDR3 region has the DNA TGTGCCAGCAGCTTGCGGGAGAGGGGAGATACGCAGTATTTT. Protein product: CASSLRERGDTQYF.

This clone was observed a single time. The chain is built from TRBV7-3 and TRBJ2-3; D unclear. Per germline, CDR1 SGHTA and CDR2 FQGTGA. This CDR3 has 16 residues. V lost 1 base, J lost 2 bases, and 13 bases lay in between. The CDR3 protein is CASSLNPRGITDTQYF. The CDR3 bases are TGTGCCAGCAGCTTAAATCCCCGCGGAATCACAGATACGCAGTATTTT.

The rearrangement uses TRBV5-1 and TRBJ2-5, with D possibly matching TRBD2 (6 bases). Between the trimmed V and J ends, which lost 3 bases and 2 bases, there was a span of 11 bases. Germline CDR1 is SGHRS and CDR2 is YFSETQ. This CDR3 has 14 residues. CDR3: CASSSGREQETQYF. As DNA, the CDR3 is TGCGCCAGCAGCTCGGGACGGGAGCAAGAGACCCAGTACTTC.

The chain links TRBV30 to TRBJ1-5, with TRBD1 identical over 8 bases. The CDR3 length is 21 residues. V gave up 3 bases and J gave up 0 bases; unmatched junction bases: 22. Germline values: CDR1 GTSNPN, CDR2 SVGIG (reference sequence). The CDR3 reads CAWSAPQTGVVLEYSNQPQHF. The CDR3 DNA is TGTGCCTGGAGCGCTCCACAGACAGGGGTGGTTTTGGAGTATAGCAATCAGCCCCAGCATTTT.

This clone was detected once. This chain links TRBV6-1 with TRBJ2-5; D unresolved. Per germline, CDR1 MNHNS and CDR2 SASEGT. The CDR3 has 13 amino acids. Trimming left V 5 bases short and J 4 bases short, with 11 bases between. The CDR3 loop is CASSMSMLETQYF. The CDR3 nucleotides read TGTGCCAGCAGTATGAGCATGTTAGAGACCCAGTACTTC.

J is TRBJ1-2 and V is TRBV5-3, with TRBD1 matching over 7 bases. TRBV5-3 is placed among ORFs of uncertain function. After removal of 7 bases from V and 4 bases from J, the junction contained 13 bases not matched to a gene. This CDR3 is built from 15 residues. Here the CDR3 reads CARYVERQGSYGYTF. CDR3 nucleotide sequence: TGTGCCAGATATGTTGAGAGACAGGGAAGCTATGGCTACACCTTC.

The chain is built from TRBV29-1 and TRBJ2-3; D might be TRBD1 or TRBD2, each matching 6 bases. Germline assignment: CDR1 SQVTM and CDR2 ANQGSEA. The CDR3 length is 15 residues. V was cut by 0 bases and J by 3 bases, with 13 bases left in between. CDR3 nucleotides: TGCAGCGTTGAAGATCCGGGGGCGGAAACAGATACGCAGTATTTT. This sequence encodes CSVEDPGAETDTQYF.